One sample yielded the 20 T cell receptor beta chains listed below, sequenced in a study of blood T cell repertoires in COVID-19. This table comes from immunoSEQ multiplex PCR, and its TCRdb copy is limited to in-frame clones, with some not included. The sample lists about 140,000 clones, around nine tenths occurring once. The material sequenced was peripheral blood. These receptors came from a man between 60 and 75 years old with active or convalescent COVID-19.

The chain employs TRBV9 and TRBJ2-5; weak D call: TRBD2 (6 bases). The V and J ends lost 4 bases and 4 bases respectively, with 14 bases between them. This CDR3 is 14 amino acids long. Germline-derived CDR1 and CDR2 are SGDLS and YYNGEE. The CDR3 DNA is TGTGCCAGCAGCCAGTTAGGGACTCCAGAGACCCAGTACTTC. It specifies CASSQLGTPETQYF.

V is TRBV5-1 and J is TRBJ2-1; D unclear. The CDR3 has 12 amino acids. CDR1 and CDR2 from the germline V gene are SGHRS and YFSETQ. Trimming pared 2 bases from V and 6 bases from J, leaving 6 bases between. CDR3 DNA: TGCGCCAGCAGCTTAATCGGCAATGAGCAGTTCTTC. Amino acids: CASSLIGNEQFF.

This chain joins TRBV6-2 or TRBV6-3 and TRBJ2-1; D is perhaps TRBD2 (6 bases). Germline lookup yields CDR1 MNHEY and CDR2 SVGEGT. Trimming removed 5 bases from V and 9 bases from J, with 17 bases in between. The CDR3 is made up of 14 amino acids. Here the CDR3 DNA reads TGTGCCAGCAGTCGGCCGGGACTCGGCGGTGAGCAGTTCTTC. The encoded protein is CASSRPGLGGEQFF.

This clone was recorded only once. CDR3 bases: TGTGCCAGCAGCGGGGGACAGGGGGTATACAATGAGCAGTTCTTC. Its translation is CASSGGQGVYNEQFF. This chain links TRBV7-9 with TRBJ2-1; 11 nucleotides match TRBD1. Trimming cost V 5 bases and J 4 bases; bases outside gene matches: 4. The CDR3 runs 15 residues. CDR1 is SEHNR, CDR2 FQNEAQ, per germline (reference sequence).

The gene calls are TRBV18 and TRBJ1-4, with a possible D match to TRBD1 (6 bases). V was pared by 3 bases and J by 6 bases, with 14 bases between. There are 15 residues in the CDR3. Per germline, CDR1 KGHSH and CDR2 LQKENI. As DNA, the CDR3 is TGTGCCAGCTCACCGGGGGGGCAGGCTGATGAAAAACTGTTTTTT. It is translated as CASSPGGQADEKLFF.

The chain links TRBV2 to TRBJ1-4; D may be TRBD1 (5 bases). CDR1 and CDR2 from the germline V gene are SNHLY and FYNNEI. The ends were cut back, 7 bases at V and 7 bases at J, with 19 bases in the middle. The CDR3 covers 15 residues. The CDR3 DNA follows: TGTGCCAGCACCCTCGGCAGGGCAGATATTGAAAAACTGTTTTTT. Amino acid sequence: CASTLGRADIEKLFF.

This CDR3 reads CASSPDSDEQYF. The CDR3 bases are TGTGCCAGCAGTCCGGACAGTGACGAGCAGTACTTC. This chain connects TRBV3-1 (or the pseudogene TRBV3-2) to TRBJ2-7; possible D gene TRBD1, 6 bases. The V and J ends lost 6 bases and 5 bases respectively, with 11 bases between them. The germline gives CDR1 LGHDT, CDR2 YNNKEL (reference sequence). The CDR3 loop spans 12 amino acids.

V is TRBV28 and J is TRBJ2-5, with 7 bases that match TRBD2. With 10 bases clipped from V and 5 bases from J, the junction kept 10 bases outside the gene matches. Germline CDR1 is MDHEN and CDR2 is SYDVKM. The CDR3 totals 13 residues. The CDR3 spells CAINPGGRETQYF. CDR3 nucleotides: TGTGCCATCAACCCCGGGGGGAGGGAGACCCAGTACTTC.

V is TRBV19 and J is TRBJ1-2, with D possibly matching TRBD1 (5 bases). Germline CDR1 is LNHDA and CDR2 is SQIVND (reference sequence). CDR3 length: 15 amino acids. Trimming stripped 5 bases from V and 1 base from J, with 14 bases between. Here the CDR3 DNA reads TGTGCCAGTAGTCGACAAGGGAGGGGTAACTATGGCTACACCTTC. This encodes CASSRQGRGNYGYTF. Full variable domain (rest looked up from reference TRBV19 and TRBJ1-2): DGGITQSPKYLFRKEGQNVTLSCEQNLNHDAMYWYRQDPGQGLRLIYYSQIVNDFQKGDIAEGYSVSREKKESFPLTVTSAQKNPTAFYLCASSRQGRGNYGYTFGSGTRLTVV.

This rearrangement joins TRBV11-3 to TRBJ2-7; D perhaps matches TRBD1 (6 bases). The CDR3 runs 13 residues. V was cut by 4 bases and J by 7 bases, with 14 bases left in between. Germline loops: CDR1 SGHNT, CDR2 YENEEA. For the CDR3, the DNA is TGTGCCAGCAGCTCTAACAGGGTGGGGGAGCAGTACTTC. This translates into CASSSNRVGEQYF.

The chain uses TRBV18 and TRBJ2-5; 8 bases are a match to TRBD1. The CDR3 loop spans 17 amino acids. After removal of 5 bases from V and 1 base from J, the junction contained 12 bases not matched to a gene. The germline CDR1 and CDR2 sequences are KGHSH and LQKENI. The CDR3 coding sequence is TGTGCCAGCTCAACTCAGGGGGCTTCCAACCTCCAAGAGACCCAGTACTTC. This gives the protein CASSTQGASNLQETQYF.

For this clone: One end of the junction varies from germline; a read error may be responsible. The chain combines TRBV30 with TRBJ2-1, with D possibly being TRBD1 (5 bases). The CDR3 runs 11 residues. Per the germline V gene, CDR1 is GTSNPN and CDR2 is SVGIG (reference sequence). The chain's CDR3 is CAWNLRRVVIF. In DNA, the CDR3 is TGTGCCTGGAACCTACGCAGGGTGGTTATCTTC.

This rearrangement joins TRBV5-1 to TRBJ2-5, with no clear D. Germline V gene data show CDR1 as SGHRS and CDR2 as YFSETQ. This CDR3 is 16 amino acids long. Trimming took off 1 base at V and 4 bases at J, with 17 bases between the two ends. Here the CDR3 reads CASSLLYTNSPETQYF. DNA of the CDR3: TGCGCCAGCAGCTTGCTTTACACAAACAGCCCAGAGACCCAGTACTTC.

The CDR3 sequence: CASRQTVNTEAFF. DNA of the CDR3: TGTGCCAGCAGACAGACAGTTAACACTGAAGCTTTCTTT. The rearrangement joins TRBV28 to TRBJ1-1; perhaps TRBD1 as D (5 bases). This CDR3 is 13 amino acids long. Trimming cost V 6 bases and J 2 bases, with 10 bases left between them. CDR1 MDHEN and CDR2 SYDVKM come from the germline V gene.

V gene TRBV2 combines with J gene TRBJ1-6; the D gene is possibly TRBD1 (6 bases). CDR1 is SNHLY, CDR2 FYNNEI, per germline. The CDR3 sequence is 14 residues long. V dropped 0 bases and J dropped 10 bases, with 10 bases sitting between them. The CDR3 nucleotides read TGTGCCAGCAGTGAAGCAAACAGGGTGTCACCCCTCCACTTT. This translates into CASSEANRVSPLHF.

This chain links TRBV14 with TRBJ2-7; 9 bases map to TRBD2. Germline assignment: CDR1 SGHDN and CDR2 FVKESK. The CDR3 is made up of 15 amino acids. J lost 3 bases, V lost 4 bases, and 7 bases had no gene match. The chain's CDR3 is CASSLRLAAYYEQYF. Here the CDR3 DNA reads TGTGCCAGCAGCCTAAGACTAGCGGCATACTACGAGCAGTACTTC.

The chain uses TRBV28 and TRBJ1-6, with D perhaps matching TRBD1 (6 bases). The CDR3 has 14 residues. Germline V gene data show CDR1 as MDHEN and CDR2 as SYDVKM. The V and J ends lost 6 bases and 8 bases respectively, with 14 bases between them. CDR3 DNA: TGTGCCAGCAGGCGGACAGACCAACATTCACCCCTCCACTTT. It yields the protein CASRRTDQHSPLHF.

As concerns this clone: The same CDR3 can be traced to other DNA sequences in this sample. The chain recombines TRBV18 with TRBJ1-5, with 9 positions matching TRBD1. Germline trimming cut 5 bases from V and 1 base from J; bases unmatched to any gene: 3. The V gene's germline CDR1 is KGHSH and CDR2 LQKENI. CDR3 length: 15 residues. The DNA of the CDR3 is TGTGCCAGCTCAGAACAGGGGGCAAGCAATCAGCCCCAGCATTTT. Its translation is CASSEQGASNQPQHF.

This chain connects TRBV6-5 to TRBJ2-3; weak D call: TRBD1 (5 bases). There are 14 residues in the CDR3. V lost 6 bases, J lost 1 base, and 11 bases lay in between. Germline V gene data show CDR1 as MNHEY and CDR2 as SVGAGI. The CDR3 bases are TGTGCCAGCAGGGGTCTAGGGGGCACAGATACGCAGTATTTT. Its translation is CASRGLGGTDTQYF.

DNA of the CDR3: TGTGCCAGTAGTATAAGGGCTGCCCGAGGGTCTCCAGGGGAAAACACTGAAGCTTTCTTT. It codes for CASSIRAARGSPGENTEAFF. V gene TRBV19 combines with J gene TRBJ1-1, with D perhaps matching TRBD1 (6 bases). The germline CDR1 and CDR2 sequences are LNHDA and SQIVND (reference sequence). V was trimmed by 2 bases and J by 2 bases, leaving 27 bases between them. The CDR3 totals 20 residues.